This T cell receptor (beta chain) was recovered during a study of blood T cell repertoires in COVID-19. As for the study in general: Samples representing acute and convalescent COVID-19 were sourced from the United States, Italy and Spain. Nucleic acid was either cDNA or gDNA, and it came from T cells, B-cell-depleted T cells, or PBMCs.

Concerning this clone itself: At the DNA level, this CDR3 is encoded by other sequences in the same sample as well.

Per the study methods: Reference gene primer amplification gave nucleated cell count estimates. Method: immunoSEQ multiplex PCR; TCRdb's copy keeps in-frame clones and lacks some. The V and J calls and clone size come from that table; D and trimming were worked out from the DNA. Here the sample spans 150,000 to 200,000 clones, less than 85% being singletons. V lost 2 bases and J 1 base, leaving 5 bases between the germline ends. There are 13 residues in the CDR3. Sample: peripheral blood. This sequence joins TRBV12-3 or TRBV12-4 and TRBJ1-1; D not certain. This TCR came from a human donor in a cohort sampled during active COVID-19. In nucleotides, the CDR3 is TGTGCCAGCAGTTTAACGGGGAACACTGAAGCTTTCTTT. Its protein product is CASSLTGNTEAFF.